These 17 T cell receptor beta chains came from one sample sequenced in a study of T cells after yellow fever vaccination. TCRdb used MiXCR to reprocess the 5' RACE reads, holding one entry per CDR3 protein. The sample records 25,000 to 40,000 distinct CDR3 sequences, 6% to 8.5% being singletons. Source: PBMCs, either bulk or a sorted T-cell subset (CD4+, CD8+, memory, or dextramer-sorted; not recorded which), taken on the day of the first yellow fever vaccination. The receptors originated from a man aged 18 to 35 who received the YFV17D yellow fever vaccine.

Ten or more counts support this clonotype. The V gene is TRBV5-4, the J gene TRBJ2-5, with 10 bases lining up with TRBD2. The CDR3 length is 15 residues. Germline-derived CDR1 and CDR2 are SGHNT and YYREEE (reference sequence). Trimming removed 1 base from V and 5 bases from J; junction bases left unmatched: 5. CDR3 coding DNA: TGTGCCAGCAGCTTGACCACTAGCGGGGCTGAGACCCAGTACTTC. Residues: CASSLTTSGAETQYF.

The genes are TRBV20-1 and TRBJ2-2; no clear D gene. Germline CDR1 is DFQATT and CDR2 is SNEGSKA (reference sequence). This CDR3 has 15 amino acids. Trimming removed 4 bases from V and 3 bases from J, with 15 bases in between. The CDR3 DNA sequence: TGCAGTGCTAAGGTTCCTGGGATGGACACCGGGGAGCTGTTTTTT. This sequence encodes CSAKVPGMDTGELFF.

This clonotype was detected ten times or more. The gene calls are TRBV5-6 and TRBJ2-5; D is perhaps TRBD2 (6 bases). There are 14 residues in the CDR3. Germline loops: CDR1 SGHDT, CDR2 YYEEEE. V was pared by 2 bases and J by 5 bases, with 13 bases between. The chain's CDR3 is CASSFAGSRETQYF. DNA of the CDR3: TGTGCCAGCAGCTTCGCGGGGTCGCGCGAGACCCAGTACTTC.

Comment on this clonotype: A read error may be the cause here, since a much bigger clone is one base away. The CDR3 nucleotides read TGCAGTGCTAGAGATCTTGTAGACTGGTACAATGAGCAGTTCTTC. It is translated as CSARDLVDWYNEQFF. The genes are TRBV20-1 and TRBJ2-1; D gene unclear. The germline CDR1 and CDR2 sequences are DFQATT and SNEGSKA (reference sequence). V was cut by 0 bases and J by 4 bases, with 13 bases left in between. CDR3 length: 15 amino acids.

This clonotype was seen ten or more times. The V and J genes are TRBV5-6 and TRBJ1-2, with D possibly matching TRBD1 (5 bases). Trimming pared 1 base from V and 8 bases from J, leaving 15 bases between. Germline values: CDR1 SGHDT, CDR2 YYEEEE. The CDR3 covers 14 residues. The chain's CDR3 is CASSLSSSGDGYTF. CDR3 DNA: TGTGCCAGCAGCTTGTCATCCTCGGGGGACGGCTACACCTTC.

This rearrangement joins TRBV7-9 to TRBJ2-5; tentatively, D is TRBD1 (6 bases). The germline CDR1 and CDR2 sequences are SEHNR and FQNEAQ (reference sequence). V was pared by 1 base and J by 2 bases, with 17 bases between. This CDR3 spans 17 amino acids. The CDR3 region is CASSLVLRTGRQETQYF. CDR3 DNA: TGTGCCAGCAGCTTAGTCCTCCGCACAGGGAGACAAGAGACCCAGTACTTC.

This clonotype was counted many times. This rearrangement joins TRBV3-1 to TRBJ2-3; TRBD1 might be the D (6 bases). The V and J ends lost 1 base and 6 bases respectively, with 14 bases between them. Germline CDR1 LGHDT, CDR2 YNNKEL (reference sequence). The CDR3 consists of 15 residues. CDR3 in DNA: TGTGCCAGCAGCCAAGGGGCAGGGGAAGCGGATACGCAGTATTTT. Translation gives CASSQGAGEADTQYF.

This clonotype was counted many times. The chain couples TRBV10-3 to TRBJ2-5, with TRBD1 matching 9 bases. This CDR3 region has 16 residues. The ends lost 0 bases at V and 5 bases at J; junction bases unmatched: 7. CDR1 and CDR2 from the germline V gene are ENHRY and SYGVKD. This CDR3 reads CAISESGQGTLETQYF. In DNA form, the CDR3 reads TGTGCCATCAGTGAGTCGGGACAGGGAACTCTCGAGACCCAGTACTTC.

This clonotype has a count of ten or more. The genes are TRBV6-5 and TRBJ1-1, with D hard to call. Germline V gene data show CDR1 as MNHEY and CDR2 as SVGAGI. Trimming removed 2 bases from V and 5 bases from J, with 12 bases in between. The CDR3 contains 14 residues. CDR3 sequence: CASSYMSLGTEAFF. CDR3 nucleotide sequence: TGTGCCAGCAGTTACATGAGCCTCGGGACTGAAGCTTTCTTT.

This clonotype was detected ten times or more. The rearrangement uses TRBV10-1 and TRBJ2-7; TRBD2 aligns across 13 bases. The CDR3 has 16 amino acids. Germline lookup yields CDR1 WNHNN and CDR2 SYGVQD (reference sequence). The trim removed 0 bases at V and 2 bases at J, leaving 1 base unmatched. CDR3 loop: CASSESTSGGPYEQYF. In DNA form, the CDR3 reads TGCGCCAGCAGTGAGTCGACTAGCGGGGGGCCCTACGAGCAGTACTTC.

The genes are TRBV10-2 and TRBJ2-7, with TRBD2 matching over 8 bases. V shed 7 bases and J 3 bases; nucleotides not matched to a gene: 5. The CDR3 is 13 amino acids. From germline, CDR1 is WSHSY and CDR2 SAAADI. The chain's CDR3 is CASTGGASYEQYF. As DNA, the CDR3 is TGCGCCAGCACCGGGGGGGCCAGCTACGAGCAGTACTTC.

This clonotype is judged medium-sized. CDR3 protein: CASSQPTGEDEAFF. The CDR3 DNA is TGCGCCAGCAGCCAACCGACAGGGGAGGATGAAGCTTTCTTT. This chain uses TRBV4-1 with TRBJ1-1; 8 nucleotides agree with TRBD1. There are 14 residues in the CDR3. Germline assignment: CDR1 MGHRA and CDR2 YSYEKL. V was pared by 2 bases and J by 7 bases, with 6 bases of the junction left unmatched.

This clonotype has at least ten counts. The gene calls are TRBV12-3 or TRBV12-4 and TRBJ2-4, with D perhaps given as TRBD1 or TRBD2 (5 bases each). The CDR3 has 15 residues. V was trimmed by 5 bases and J by 0 bases, leaving 11 bases between them. This CDR3 is CASSPGALAKNIQYF. The CDR3 bases are TGTGCCAGCAGTCCCGGGGCCCTAGCCAAAAACATTCAGTACTTC.

This clonotype was seen ten or more times. The chain is built from TRBV29-1 and TRBJ1-1; D unresolved. Looked up from germline, CDR1 is SQVTM and CDR2 is ANQGSEA. The CDR3 consists of 13 residues. V lost 7 bases to trimming and J lost 0 bases, with 12 bases between them. The CDR3 DNA sequence: TGCAGCGGGTATAAGTTGATGAACACTGAAGCTTTCTTT. It translates to CSGYKLMNTEAFF.

This clonotype has just a few counts. V gene TRBV19 combines with J gene TRBJ2-4, with 8 bases matching TRBD1. From germline, CDR1 is LNHDA and CDR2 SQIVND (reference sequence). The CDR3 contains 15 residues. V was clipped by 5 bases and J by 6 bases; unmatched bases: 9. This CDR3 is CASSPDLGQVNIQYF. As DNA, the CDR3 is TGTGCCAGTAGTCCCGACCTGGGACAGGTAAACATTCAGTACTTC. Drawing the rest from reference TRBV19 and TRBJ2-4, the complete variable domain is DGGITQSPKYLFRKEGQNVTLSCEQNLNHDAMYWYRQDPGQGLRLIYYSQIVNDFQKGDIAEGYSVSREKKESFPLTVTSAQKNPTAFYLCASSPDLGQVNIQYFGAGTRLSVL.

This clonotype was found many times. The CDR3 protein is CATSDRTGGGTDTQYF. For the CDR3, the DNA is TGTGCCACCAGTGACCGGACAGGGGGCGGCACAGATACGCAGTATTTT. The chain joins TRBV24-1 to TRBJ2-3, with TRBD1 identical over 11 bases. Germline CDR1 KGHDR, CDR2 SFDVKD. This CDR3 spans 16 amino acids. After removal of 4 bases from V and 1 base from J, the junction contained 3 bases not matched to a gene.

This clonotype turned up a few times. The chain employs TRBV7-2 and TRBJ1-1; a weak D match, TRBD1 (5 bases). The germline V gene encodes CDR1 SGHTA and CDR2 FQGNSA. The CDR3 has 14 residues. V gave up 2 bases and J gave up 7 bases, with 14 bases separating them. Here the CDR3 reads CASSLREGRGEAFF. The DNA of the CDR3 is TGTGCCAGCAGCTTACGGGAGGGACGCGGTGAAGCTTTCTTT.